These T cell receptor beta chains were read from a single sample in a study of blood T cell repertoires in COVID-19. TCRdb's table, derived via immunoSEQ multiplex PCR, lists solely in-frame clones and lacks some. Of tens of thousands of clones listed, about 86% are singletons. The specimen was peripheral blood. The receptors originated from a woman in her 70s with acute or convalescent COVID-19. Each CDR3 is given with its conserved first and last residue. A D gene is named only where the DNA matches it firmly. Where a row states a size, it is once, few, many or the class of an expanded clone; other rows omit it.

>few|.|TRBJ2-1|TRBV10-1
CASSNRDTIAYNEQFF
TGCGCCAGCAGTAACCGGGACACCATAGCCTACAATGAGCAGTTCTTC
>.|.|TRBJ1-2|TRBV28
CASSTNWPYGYTF
TGTGCCAGCAGTACGAATTGGCCCTATGGCTACACCTTC
>.|.|TRBJ2-6|TRBV5-1
CASSLSKTGANVLTF
TGCGCCAGCAGCTTGTCCAAAACTGGGGCCAACGTCCTGACTTTC
>.|TRBD1|TRBJ2-7|TRBV2
CASSGQGSGEQYF
TGTGCCAGCAGTGGACAGGGTTCCGGCGAGCAGTACTTC
>.|TRBD2|TRBJ2-1|TRBV24-1
CATSDSTSVDEQFF
TGTGCCACCAGTGACTCAACTAGCGTCGATGAGCAGTTCTTC
>.|.|TRBJ1-1|TRBV9
CASSVAMNTEAFF
TGTGCCAGCAGCGTAGCAATGAACACTGAAGCTTTCTTT
>.|.|TRBJ2-5|TRBV5-1
CASSLTGTSSTGKQETQYF
TGCGCCAGCAGCTTAACCGGGACATCCTCAACCGGCAAACAAGAGACCCAGTACTTC
>.|TRBD1|TRBJ2-7|TRBV10-2
CASSAGTGTGQYF
TGCGCCAGCAGTGCCGGGACAGGGACGGGGCAGTACTTC
>.|.|TRBJ1-1|TRBV5-1
CASSLGVRQNTEAFF
TGCGCCAGCAGCTTGGGGGTTCGACAGAACACTGAAGCTTTCTTT
>few|.|TRBJ2-7|TRBV5-6
CASSLTRLGRALYEQYF
TGTGCCAGCAGCTTGACTCGTCTCGGCAGGGCCCTGTACGAGCAGTACTTC
>.|.|TRBJ2-1|TRBV6-5
CASARRLYNEQFF
TGTGCCAGCGCCCGGCGGCTCTACAATGAGCAGTTCTTC
>.|.|TRBJ2-3|TRBV12-3/TRBV12-4
CASRPSGVDTQYF
TGTGCCAGCAGGCCATCAGGGGTAGATACGCAGTATTTT
>.|TRBD2|TRBJ2-5|TRBV24-1
CATSDPSGNYQETQYF
TGTGCCACCAGTGATCCTAGCGGGAACTACCAAGAGACCCAGTACTTC
>.|TRBD1|TRBJ1-1|TRBV10-1
CASRSGTGNTEAFF
TGCGCCAGCAGATCCGGGACAGGGAACACTGAAGCTTTCTTT
>.|.|TRBJ1-1|TRBV6-5
CASKTGPNTEAFF
TGTGCCAGCAAGACAGGTCCTAACACTGAAGCTTTCTTT
>.|TRBD1|TRBJ1-2|TRBV5-4
CASSLNRGNYGYTF
TGTGCCAGCAGCTTAAACAGGGGAAACTATGGCTACACCTTC